The rows below give T cell receptor beta chains drawn from one sample of a study of T-cell reconstitution after alpha-beta-depleted transplantation in children. One entry per CDR3 protein, called by TCRdb with MiXCR from the PCR reads. The repertoire holds 600,000 or so distinct CDR3 sequences, 23% seen once, with 13% to 15% in the top ten. The sample in question was PBMCs, mostly from graft donor cells, obtained 360 days after TCRalphabeta/CD19-depleted stem cell transplant. The receptor source for this set is a boy younger than two who had a stem cell transplant for acute myeloid leukemia, so the T cells may come from the graft donor. Each CDR3 is given with its conserved first and last residue. A D gene is named only where the DNA matches it firmly. A clone size is listed for some rows: how often the clone was seen (once, few, many), or a class if it is expanded.

D: NA
V: TRBV7-9
size: many
J: TRBJ2-2
DNA: TGTGCCAGCAGCACAGAACCGGGCTCAGATTACACCGGGGAGCTGTTTTTT
CDR3: CASSTEPGSDYTGELFF

D: TRBD2
V: TRBV20-1
size: NA
J: TRBJ2-2
DNA: TGCAGTGCCAAGCGGGGGGCCAGGGACACCGGGGAGCTGTTTTTT
CDR3: CSAKRGARDTGELFF

D: NA
V: TRBV6-2/TRBV6-3
size: many
J: TRBJ2-2
DNA: TGTGCCAGCAGTCTCCTTGCAAACACCGGGGAGCTGTTTTTT
CDR3: CASSLLANTGELFF

D: NA
V: TRBV12-3/TRBV12-4
size: many
J: TRBJ2-2
DNA: TGTGCCAGCAGCCAACCCTCCTACGGGGAGCTGTTTTTT
CDR3: CASSQPSYGELFF

D: NA
V: TRBV12-3/TRBV12-4
size: few
J: TRBJ1-1
DNA: TGTGCCAGCAGTTTGAAGAGGGACACTGAAGCTTTCTTT
CDR3: CASSLKRDTEAFF

D: TRBD1
V: TRBV12-3/TRBV12-4
size: few
J: TRBJ1-5
DNA: TGTGCCAGCAGTCTTGGACAGGGCGCCAAGGTGAGCAATCAGCCCCAGCATTTT
CDR3: CASSLGQGAKVSNQPQHF

D: TRBD1
V: TRBV5-1
size: NA
J: TRBJ1-1
DNA: TGCGCCAGTGCTTTACAGGGGGCGATGAACACTGAAGCTTTCTTT
CDR3: CASALQGAMNTEAFF

D: NA
V: TRBV20-1
size: many
J: TRBJ1-1
DNA: TGCAGTGCAGAGGCGGGGACCCTAATCGGAGCTTTCTTT
CDR3: CSAEAGTLIGAFF

D: NA
V: TRBV15
size: many
J: TRBJ2-7
DNA: TGTGCCACCAGCACGACAGCGAGGAGCTCCTACGAGCAGTACTTC
CDR3: CATSTTARSSYEQYF

D: NA
V: TRBV20-1
size: NA
J: TRBJ2-2
DNA: TGCAGTGCTTGGGGAGCCGGGGTGGGGGAGCTGTTTTTT
CDR3: CSAWGAGVGELFF

D: TRBD2
V: TRBV12-3/TRBV12-4
size: many
J: TRBJ2-3
DNA: TGTGCCAGCAGTTTGGGACCGAGAGCGGGGGGGCGAGATACGCAGTATTTT
CDR3: CASSLGPRAGGRDTQYF

D: NA
V: TRBV4-3
size: NA
J: TRBJ1-4
DNA: TGCGCCAGCAGCCAAGTGGGTCTTGCTAATGAAAAACTGTTTTTT
CDR3: CASSQVGLANEKLFF

D: NA
V: TRBV29-1
size: many
J: TRBJ2-1
DNA: TGCAGCGTTGAAGCTAACAGGGGTGGGAGGTACAATGAGCAGTTCTTC
CDR3: CSVEANRGGRYNEQFF

D: NA
V: TRBV7-3
size: NA
J: TRBJ2-1
DNA: TGTGCCAGCAGCTTAAGGGCAGGGGGGAGCGGGCAGTTCTTC
CDR3: CASSLRAGGSGQFF

D: NA
V: TRBV6-5
size: NA
J: TRBJ2-1
DNA: TGTGCCAGCAGTTACAGTCATCGGCAGGGAACGAATGAGCAGTTCTTC
CDR3: CASSYSHRQGTNEQFF

D: TRBD2
V: TRBV7-2
size: NA
J: TRBJ2-2
DNA: TGTGCCAGCAGCCGAGCGGGACGACTCGCGAACACCGGGGAGCTGTTTTTT
CDR3: CASSRAGRLANTGELFF

D: NA
V: TRBV18
size: NA
J: TRBJ1-2
DNA: TGTGCCAGCTCACCAACAGGGTTTGTCCCCTATGGCTACACCTTC
CDR3: CASSPTGFVPYGYTF

D: NA
V: TRBV5-8
size: NA
J: TRBJ2-1
DNA: TGTGCCAGCAGCTTTACTAGCCGGACCTACAATGAGCAGTTCTTC
CDR3: CASSFTSRTYNEQFF

D: NA
V: TRBV9
size: many
J: TRBJ2-3
DNA: TGTGCCAGCAGCGTCCCTGCTGCGGGGAGAGTTGCAGATACGCAGTATTTT
CDR3: CASSVPAAGRVADTQYF

D: TRBD1
V: TRBV2
size: NA
J: TRBJ1-4
DNA: TGTGCCAGCGGCCAGGACAGGAGAAGCGGTGAAAAACTGTTTTTT
CDR3: CASGQDRRSGEKLFF

D: NA
V: TRBV11-1
size: NA
J: TRBJ2-3
DNA: TGTGCCAGCAGCTTAGCGCAGCTCGATACGCAGTATTTT
CDR3: CASSLAQLDTQYF

D: NA
V: TRBV4-2
size: NA
J: TRBJ2-3
DNA: TGTGCCAGCAGCCAAGAGTGGGGAACAGATACGCAGTATTTT
CDR3: CASSQEWGTDTQYF

D: TRBD1
V: TRBV6-2/TRBV6-3
size: NA
J: TRBJ2-3
DNA: TGTGCCAGTAGGGACAGACCGATTAGCACAGATACGCAGTATTTT
CDR3: CASRDRPISTDTQYF

D: TRBD2
V: TRBV5-1
size: many
J: TRBJ2-3
DNA: TGCGCCAGCAGCGTACTAGCGGGAGGCACAGATACGCAGTATTTT
CDR3: CASSVLAGGTDTQYF

D: NA
V: TRBV20-1
size: NA
J: TRBJ2-3
DNA: TGCAGTCCCGGGGCAGATACGCAGTATTTT
CDR3: CSPGADTQYF

D: NA
V: TRBV29-1
size: many
J: TRBJ1-1
DNA: TGCAGCGTCGCGGACGGGAACACTGAAGCTTTCTTT
CDR3: CSVADGNTEAFF

D: NA
V: TRBV12-5
size: few
J: TRBJ1-4
DNA: TGTGCTCCCTTGCCGGGGCACGCCTTAGAGAATGAAAAACTGTTTTTT
CDR3: CAPLPGHALENEKLFF

D: TRBD2
V: TRBV13
size: many
J: TRBJ2-1
DNA: TGTGCCAGCAGCTCCGCCGGGACTAGCGTTTACAATGAGCAGTTCTTC
CDR3: CASSSAGTSVYNEQFF

D: NA
V: TRBV21-1
size: NA
J: TRBJ2-7
DNA: TGTGCCAGTTCTCCTCCAATAGCGGGGGGGAGGATTGACGAGCAGTACTTC
CDR3: CASSPPIAGGRIDEQYF